This TCR beta chain was sequenced in a study of response to subunit inactivated influenza vaccine (dated by TCRdb to the late 2010s). Looking at the study overall: The study used deep quantitative T cell receptor repertoire profiling to track responses to a trivalent subunit inactivated influenza vaccine.

The CDR3, from cysteine to phenylalanine, totals 13 residues. Only the CDR3 part of the read is kept: 39 bases, read in frame from the first base. The trim is 5 bases for V and 4 bases for J, with a gap of 11 bases between the germline ends. The germline V gene (reference sequence) gives CDR1 as MNHEY and CDR2 as SMNVEV. What the study reported, not specific to this receptor: The authors suggested that each seasonal influenza vaccination may recruit only a limited number of new T cells.

In the paper's terms, the time point label means: 45 days after influenza vaccine administration. The library was prepared using RT-PCR. The sequencer listed for this sample is Illumina HiSeq 2500. Starting from the raw public reads, TCRdb applied fastp trimming at Q25, assembled clones with MiXCR and retained in-frame beta chains. All rows with the same CDR3 protein become a single entry with the most common DNA and genes. The sample table records about 160,000 distinct CDR3 sequences; roughly a tenth of these occur just once. Of the sample, 9.5% to 15% falls within the top ten clones. This clonotype showed up just a few times. The antigen it binds to is not known. It has no much larger one-base neighbor in the sample; base qualities were not kept.

The receptor was derived from a man aged 50 to 59 who received an inactivated influenza vaccine. Donor details come from another sample of the same person, matched by shared clones. Here the sequenced sample was non-naive T cells sorted from PBMCs, taken more than 35 days after vaccination. In the paper's terms, the cell subset or site label means: memory T cell fraction. The chain is encoded by TRBV27 joined to TRBJ1-1; the D gene cannot be resolved reliably. CDR3 sequence: CASSPDGFTEAFF. The nucleotide sequence is TGTGCCAGCAGTCCGGACGGATTCACTGAAGCTTTCTTT.